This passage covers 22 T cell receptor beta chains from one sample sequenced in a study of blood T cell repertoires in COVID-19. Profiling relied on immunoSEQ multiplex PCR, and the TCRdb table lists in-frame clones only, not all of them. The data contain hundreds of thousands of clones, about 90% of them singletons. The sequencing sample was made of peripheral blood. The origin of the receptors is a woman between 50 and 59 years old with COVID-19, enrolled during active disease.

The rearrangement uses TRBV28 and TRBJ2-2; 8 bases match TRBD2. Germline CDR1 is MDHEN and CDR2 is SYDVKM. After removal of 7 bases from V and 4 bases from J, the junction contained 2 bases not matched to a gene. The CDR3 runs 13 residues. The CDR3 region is CASTRGGTGELFF. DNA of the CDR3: TGTGCCAGCACCCGGGGGGGCACCGGGGAGCTGTTTTTT.

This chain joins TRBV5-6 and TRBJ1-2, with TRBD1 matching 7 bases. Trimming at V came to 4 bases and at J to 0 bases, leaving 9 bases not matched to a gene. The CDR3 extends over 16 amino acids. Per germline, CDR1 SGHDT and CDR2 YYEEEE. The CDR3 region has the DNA TGTGCCAGCAGCGTCCGGGACAGCTATACTAACTATGGCTACACCTTC. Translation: CASSVRDSYTNYGYTF.

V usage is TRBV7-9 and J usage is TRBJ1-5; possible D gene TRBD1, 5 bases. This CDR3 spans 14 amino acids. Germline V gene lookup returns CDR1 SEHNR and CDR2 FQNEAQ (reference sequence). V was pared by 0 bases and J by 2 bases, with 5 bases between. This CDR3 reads CASSLAGGNQPQHF. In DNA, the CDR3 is TGTGCCAGCAGCTTAGCAGGGGGCAATCAGCCCCAGCATTTT.

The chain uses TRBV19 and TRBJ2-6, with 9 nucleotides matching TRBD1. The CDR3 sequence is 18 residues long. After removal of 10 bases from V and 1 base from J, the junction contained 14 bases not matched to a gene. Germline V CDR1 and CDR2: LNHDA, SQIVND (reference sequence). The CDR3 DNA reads TGTGCCATCAGTTCGGGACAGGGTATGCCTTCTGGGGCCAACGTCCTGACTTTC. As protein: CAISSGQGMPSGANVLTF.

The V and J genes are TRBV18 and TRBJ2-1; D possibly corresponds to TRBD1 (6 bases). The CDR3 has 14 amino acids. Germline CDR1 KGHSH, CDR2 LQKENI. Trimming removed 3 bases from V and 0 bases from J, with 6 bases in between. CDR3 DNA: TGTGCCAGCTCACCGGGGGCCTCCTACAATGAGCAGTTCTTC. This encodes CASSPGASYNEQFF.

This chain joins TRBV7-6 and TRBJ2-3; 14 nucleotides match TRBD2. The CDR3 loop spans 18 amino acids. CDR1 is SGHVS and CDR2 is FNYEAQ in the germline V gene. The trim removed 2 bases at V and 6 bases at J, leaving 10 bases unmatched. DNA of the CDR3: TGTGCCAGCAGCTTATCCCCGACTAGCGGGAGGGTGGCGGATACGCAGTATTTT. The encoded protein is CASSLSPTSGRVADTQYF.

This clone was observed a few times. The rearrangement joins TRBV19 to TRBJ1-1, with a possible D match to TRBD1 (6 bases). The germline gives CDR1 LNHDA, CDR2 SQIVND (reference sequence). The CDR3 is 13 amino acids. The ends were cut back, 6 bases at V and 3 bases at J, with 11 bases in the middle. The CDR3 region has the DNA TGTGCCAGTAGCAGGGGCTGGTACACTGAAGCTTTCTTT. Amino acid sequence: CASSRGWYTEAFF.

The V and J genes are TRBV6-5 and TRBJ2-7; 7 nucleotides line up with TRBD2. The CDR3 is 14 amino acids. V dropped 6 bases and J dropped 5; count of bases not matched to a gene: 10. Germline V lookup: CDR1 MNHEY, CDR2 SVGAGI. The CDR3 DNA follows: TGTGCCAGCAGGCGAGCTGGGGGAGGGCACGAGCAGTACTTC. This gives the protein CASRRAGGGHEQYF.

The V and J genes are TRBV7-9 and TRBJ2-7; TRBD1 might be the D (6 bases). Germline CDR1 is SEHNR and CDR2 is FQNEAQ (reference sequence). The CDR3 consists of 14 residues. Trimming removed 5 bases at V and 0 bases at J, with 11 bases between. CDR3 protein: CASSARQASYEQYF. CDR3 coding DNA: TGTGCCAGCAGCGCCCGACAGGCCTCCTACGAGCAGTACTTC.

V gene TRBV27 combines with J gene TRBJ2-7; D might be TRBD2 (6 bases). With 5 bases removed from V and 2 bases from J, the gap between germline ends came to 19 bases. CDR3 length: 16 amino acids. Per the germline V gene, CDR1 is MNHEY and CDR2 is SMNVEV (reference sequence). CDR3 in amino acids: CASSAIGLRGTYEQYF. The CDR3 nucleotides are TGTGCCAGCAGTGCGATCGGACTGCGGGGAACCTACGAGCAGTACTTC.

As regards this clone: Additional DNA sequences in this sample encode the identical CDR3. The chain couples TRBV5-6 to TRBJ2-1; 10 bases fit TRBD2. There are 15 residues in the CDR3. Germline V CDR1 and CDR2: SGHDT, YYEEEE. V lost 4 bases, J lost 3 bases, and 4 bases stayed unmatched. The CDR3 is CASSQTSGNYNEQFF. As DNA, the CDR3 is TGTGCCAGCAGCCAAACTAGCGGGAACTACAATGAGCAGTTCTTC.

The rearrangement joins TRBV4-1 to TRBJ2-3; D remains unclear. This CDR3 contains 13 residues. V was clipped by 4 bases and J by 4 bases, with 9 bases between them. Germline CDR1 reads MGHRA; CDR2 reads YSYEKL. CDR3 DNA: TGCGCCAGCAGCCCCCCTTCGGCAGATACGCAGTATTTT. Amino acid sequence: CASSPPSADTQYF.

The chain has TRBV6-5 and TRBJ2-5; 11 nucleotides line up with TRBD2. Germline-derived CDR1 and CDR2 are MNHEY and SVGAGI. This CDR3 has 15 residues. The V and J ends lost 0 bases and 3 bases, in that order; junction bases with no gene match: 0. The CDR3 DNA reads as TGTGCCAGCAGTTACTCGGGACTAGCGGAAGAGACCCAGTACTTC. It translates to CASSYSGLAEETQYF.

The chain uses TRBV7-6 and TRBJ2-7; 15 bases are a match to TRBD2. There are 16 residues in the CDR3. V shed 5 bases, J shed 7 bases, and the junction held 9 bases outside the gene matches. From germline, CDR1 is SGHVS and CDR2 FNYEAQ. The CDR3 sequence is CASSPTGTSGRREQYF. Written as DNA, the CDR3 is TGTGCCAGCAGCCCCACGGGGACTAGCGGGAGGAGAGAGCAGTACTTC.

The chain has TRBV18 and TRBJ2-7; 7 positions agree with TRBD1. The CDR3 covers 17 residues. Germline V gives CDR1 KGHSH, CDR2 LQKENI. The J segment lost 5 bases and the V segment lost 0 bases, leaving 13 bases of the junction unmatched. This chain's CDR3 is CASSPPSSRQGSHEQYF. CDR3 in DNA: TGTGCCAGCTCACCACCTTCTTCGAGACAGGGTTCTCACGAGCAGTACTTC.

The CDR3 coding sequence is TGTGCCAGCAGCCTCGGGGGTTGGACTGAAGCTTTCTTT. Amino acids: CASSLGGWTEAFF. The V call is TRBV5-4, the J call TRBJ1-1, with D perhaps matching TRBD1 (5 bases). In germline, CDR1 is SGHNT, CDR2 YYREEE (reference sequence). The CDR3 covers 13 residues. The V gene lost 4 bases and the J gene lost 5 bases, with 12 bases spanning the gap.

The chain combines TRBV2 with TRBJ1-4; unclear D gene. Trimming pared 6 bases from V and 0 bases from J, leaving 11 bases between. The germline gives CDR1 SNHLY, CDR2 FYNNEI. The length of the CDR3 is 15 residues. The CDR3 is CASSARSATNEKLFF. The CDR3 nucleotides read TGTGCCAGCAGCGCCCGTAGTGCAACTAATGAAAAACTGTTTTTT.

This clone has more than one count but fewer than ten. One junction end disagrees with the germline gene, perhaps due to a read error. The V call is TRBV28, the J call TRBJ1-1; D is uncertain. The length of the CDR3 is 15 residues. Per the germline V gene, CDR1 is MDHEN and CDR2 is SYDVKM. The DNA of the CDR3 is TGTGCCAGCAGTTTTAAAACTTTGGGAGGATCGCGTAGTAGCTTT. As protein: CASSFKTLGGSRSSF.

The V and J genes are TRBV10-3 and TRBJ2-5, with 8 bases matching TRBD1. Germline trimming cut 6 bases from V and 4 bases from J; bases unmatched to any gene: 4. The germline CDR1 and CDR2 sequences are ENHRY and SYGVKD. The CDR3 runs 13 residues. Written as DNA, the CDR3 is TGTGCCATCAGGGGAACAGGGGGAGAGACCCAGTACTTC. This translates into CAIRGTGGETQYF.

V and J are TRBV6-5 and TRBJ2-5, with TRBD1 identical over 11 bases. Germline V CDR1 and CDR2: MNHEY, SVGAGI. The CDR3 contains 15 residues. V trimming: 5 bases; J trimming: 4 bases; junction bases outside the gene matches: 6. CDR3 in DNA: TGTGCCAGCAGTACGGACAGGGGGCTTGGAGAGACCCAGTACTTC. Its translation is CASSTDRGLGETQYF.

CDR3 amino acids: CASSPRVSQETQYF. Written as DNA, the CDR3 is TGTGCCAGCAGCCCCCGGGTATCACAAGAGACCCAGTACTTC. The chain couples TRBV7-9 to TRBJ2-5; D call uncertain. V lost 5 bases, J lost 2 bases, and 12 bases lay in between. CDR3 length equals 14 residues. Germline values: CDR1 SEHNR, CDR2 FQNEAQ (reference sequence).

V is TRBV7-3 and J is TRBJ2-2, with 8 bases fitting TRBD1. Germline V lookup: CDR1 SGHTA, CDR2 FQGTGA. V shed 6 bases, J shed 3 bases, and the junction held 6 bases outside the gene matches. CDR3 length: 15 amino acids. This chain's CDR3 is CASRKAGGDTGELFF. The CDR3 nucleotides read TGTGCCAGCAGGAAAGCAGGGGGCGACACCGGGGAGCTGTTTTTT.